The 12 T cell receptor beta chains below all came from one sample that was sequenced in a study of blood T cell repertoires in COVID-19. The data were produced by immunoSEQ multiplex PCR, yet TCRdb's version contains in-frame clones alone and is incomplete. This table has 200,000 to 250,000 clones, around 86% appearing once. Sequencing was carried out using PBMCs or T cells enriched from blood (not recorded which). The source is a woman aged 50 to 65 who had recovered from COVID-19.

CDR3 coding DNA: TGTGCCAGCAGCTTTAGTCCGGTCCAGCCCCAGCATTTT. This translates into CASSFSPVQPQHF. The chain recombines TRBV7-2 with TRBJ1-5; D unclear. CDR3 length: 13 amino acids. Trimming shortened V by 3 bases and J by 7 bases, and 10 bases separated the two germline ends. Per the germline V gene, CDR1 is SGHTA and CDR2 is FQGNSA.

The rearrangement joins TRBV30 to TRBJ2-5, with TRBD2 matching 10 bases. Trimming cost V 0 bases and J 5 bases; bases outside gene matches: 3. The CDR3 runs 14 residues. Germline lookup yields CDR1 GTSNPN and CDR2 SVGIG (reference sequence). The CDR3 loop is CAWSVLAGSETQYF. The CDR3 nucleotides are TGTGCCTGGAGTGTACTAGCGGGGTCGGAGACCCAGTACTTC.

This sequence joins TRBV6-2 or TRBV6-3 and TRBJ1-2; tentatively, D is TRBD1 (6 bases). The length of the CDR3 is 16 residues. Germline CDR1 and CDR2: MNHEY and SVGEGT. V shed 6 bases and J shed 5 bases, with 22 bases lying between them. CDR3 sequence: CASSQIPPGARYGYTF. The CDR3, as DNA: TGTGCCAGCAGCCAAATCCCCCCAGGGGCGAGGTATGGCTACACCTTC.

This chain connects TRBV20-1 to TRBJ2-2; 10 positions match TRBD1. The CDR3 is 17 residues long. The germline V gene encodes CDR1 DFQATT and CDR2 SNEGSKA (reference sequence). With V trimmed by 3 bases and J by 4 bases, 11 bases remained unmatched. As DNA, the CDR3 is TGCAGTGCTAGTCGACCCGGGACAGGGGTGATCACCGGGGAGCTGTTTTTT. Its translation is CSASRPGTGVITGELFF.

The chain uses TRBV30 and TRBJ1-5; D remains unclear. CDR1 and CDR2 from the germline V gene are GTSNPN and SVGIG (reference sequence). V dropped 0 bases and J dropped 2 bases, with 8 bases sitting between them. The CDR3 consists of 14 residues. CDR3 sequence: CAWSVTSGNQPQHF. In DNA form, the CDR3 reads TGTGCCTGGAGTGTGACAAGTGGCAATCAGCCCCAGCATTTT.

CDR3 loop: CASSPAGAYIPYEQYF. In DNA form, the CDR3 reads TGTGCCAGCTCACCCGCTGGGGCGTACATCCCCTACGAGCAGTACTTC. This chain connects TRBV18 to TRBJ2-7; D may be TRBD1 (5 bases). The CDR3 has 16 amino acids. V was shortened by 3 bases and J by 2 bases, with 17 bases between the two germline ends. CDR1 KGHSH and CDR2 LQKENI come from the germline V gene.

V gene TRBV29-1 combines with J gene TRBJ1-2; the D is unclear. Germline CDR1 SQVTM, CDR2 ANQGSEA. Between the trimmed V and J ends, which lost 4 bases and 0 bases, there was a span of 12 bases. The CDR3 has 14 amino acids. CDR3 amino acids: CSVAREWANYGYTF. The CDR3 DNA reads TGCAGCGTTGCGAGGGAGTGGGCTAACTATGGCTACACCTTC.

This sequence joins TRBV7-9 and TRBJ2-2; D is unresolved. CDR1 is SEHNR, CDR2 FQNEAQ, per germline (reference sequence). The CDR3 contains 12 residues. The ends were cut back, 4 bases at V and 6 bases at J, with 6 bases in the middle. Here the CDR3 DNA reads TGTGCCAGCAGCTACGGAGCCGGGGAGCTGTTTTTT. Encoded protein: CASSYGAGELFF.

This sequence joins TRBV19 and TRBJ2-1; D may be TRBD2 (7 bases). Trimming shortened V by 11 bases and J by 5 bases, and 22 bases separated the two germline ends. The CDR3 is 15 residues long. Germline-derived CDR1 and CDR2 are LNHDA and SQIVND (reference sequence). This CDR3 reads CAPGGDTSRHNEQFF. In DNA, the CDR3 is TGTGCCCCTGGGGGGGACACCTCTAGACACAATGAGCAGTTCTTC.

Written as DNA, the CDR3 is TGTGCCAGCAGCTTAGCGGGCGGAGGGAGCACCTACGAGCAGTACTTC. Residues: CASSLAGGGSTYEQYF. The chain employs TRBV7-6 and TRBJ2-7, with a weak D call TRBD2 (6 bases). V dropped 0 bases and J dropped 2 bases, with 14 bases sitting between them. Germline V gives CDR1 SGHVS, CDR2 FNYEAQ. The CDR3 is 16 residues long.

The chain uses TRBV28 and TRBJ2-7; a weak D match, TRBD1 (6 bases). This CDR3 comprises 15 residues. The V gene's germline CDR1 is MDHEN and CDR2 SYDVKM. V shed 5 bases and J shed 5 bases, with 19 bases lying between them. CDR3 DNA: TGTGCCAGCAGTACCCGCCAGGGGTTTCCGCACGAGCAGTACTTC. Amino acid sequence: CASSTRQGFPHEQYF.

This chain uses TRBV5-6 with TRBJ1-2; D is ambiguous. V was pared by 1 base and J by 1 base, with 8 bases between. This CDR3 is 14 amino acids long. The germline V gene encodes CDR1 SGHDT and CDR2 YYEEEE. CDR3 bases: TGTGCCAGCAGCTTGTTACGGGTTAACTATGGCTACACCTTC. Translating gives CASSLLRVNYGYTF.